This T cell receptor beta chain came from a study of T-cell reconstitution after alpha-beta-depleted transplantation in children. The CDR3 is 13 amino acids. Trimming took 5 bases from V and 6 from J, leaving 14 bases between them. Germline loops: CDR1 DFQATT, CDR2 SNEGSKA (reference sequence). This clonotype was seen repeatedly, ten times or more. Preparation of the TCRbeta library used unique molecular identifiers. TCRdb reprocessed the PCR reads via MiXCR and lists one record per CDR3 protein. The top ten clones hold 5.5% to 7% of a sample with approximately 91,000 distinct CDR3 sequences, roughly 8.3% of them seen once.

The source of this sequence is a human donor who donated a stem cell graft to a child with congenital amegakaryocytic thrombocytopenia. This chain joins TRBV20-1 and TRBJ2-1; D gene uncertain. The sample consisted of PBMCs from the stem cell graft donor, taken from the stem cell graft. The CDR3 here is CSAPWASLNEQFF. CDR3 nucleotides: TGCAGTGCTCCCTGGGCCTCCCTCAATGAGCAGTTCTTC.